The 3 T cell receptor beta chains below come from one sample, sequenced in a study of OX40 agonist ivuxolimab in advanced cancers. TCRdb's table, derived via immunoSEQ multiplex PCR, lists solely in-frame clones and lacks some. The sample yields about 55,000 clones, 80% seen once. The sequenced sample was CD4+ or CD8+ T cells sorted from blood, obtained in a trial of the OX40 agonist ivuxolimab. The receptors derive from an adult with an advanced solid tumor such as melanoma, head and neck, liver or kidney cancer.

The chain recombines TRBV29-1 with TRBJ2-3, with D maybe TRBD2 (5 bases). Germline V gene lookup returns CDR1 SQVTM and CDR2 ANQGSEA. V lost 4 bases to trimming and J lost 3 bases, with 17 bases between them. The CDR3 covers 15 residues. The CDR3 DNA reads as TGCAGCGTTGGATCTACTAGGGAGAAAACAGATACGCAGTATTTT. It translates to CSVGSTREKTDTQYF.

This clone occurred a few times. The chain is built from TRBV6-5 and TRBJ1-1; no clear D gene. CDR3 length: 15 amino acids. Trimming took 0 bases from V and 0 from J, leaving 8 bases between them. In germline, CDR1 is MNHEY, CDR2 SVGAGI. In DNA form, the CDR3 reads TGTGCCAGCAGTTACTCGTACGGTATGAACACTGAAGCTTTCTTT. It translates to CASSYSYGMNTEAFF.

This clone occurred once. The chain combines TRBV6-1 with TRBJ1-5, with D uncertain. Trimming left V 1 base short and J 0 bases short, with 10 bases between. CDR1 is MNHNS and CDR2 is SASEGT in the germline V gene. The CDR3 is made up of 16 amino acids. Here the CDR3 DNA reads TGTGCCAGCAGTGAAGAGGGCGGTCGTAGCAATCAGCCCCAGCATTTT. Translated: CASSEEGGRSNQPQHF.